This record covers a single T cell receptor beta chain. What it binds is unknown. This CDR3 has 14 amino acids. Germline V gives CDR1 SGDLS, CDR2 YYNGEE. V was trimmed by 0 bases and J by 3 bases, leaving 10 bases between them. The data were obtained in a study of CD8+ T cells in alopecia areata. Study-wide results and limits: Compared with mice, patients displayed less clear TCR sharing, possibly for HLA-related reasons. Normal skin contains resident alphabeta T cells, and these are also sequenced in scalp samples.

Sequencing templates came from extracted RNA that was reverse transcribed into cDNA. Sequenced by immunoSEQ multiplex PCR; TCRdb stores in-frame clones only, minus some. The sample lists roughly 200,000 clones; roughly three fifths were seen once. The chain is built from TRBV9 and TRBJ2-7, with D hard to call. The specimen sequenced was CD8+ T cells sorted from blood. This sequence originates from a human donor in good health. In DNA, the CDR3 is TGTGCCAGCAGCGTAGAGGCCTCGGACTACGAGCAGTACTTC. This gives the protein CASSVEASDYEQYF.